The present TCR beta chain was sequenced within a study of STAT5B mutations in CD4+ large granular lymphocyte leukemia. Per germline, CDR1 LNHNV and CDR2 YYDKDF (reference sequence). The CDR3 has 16 amino acids. V gave up 1 base and J gave up 5 bases; unmatched junction bases: 7. Profiling relied on immunoSEQ multiplex PCR, and the TCRdb table lists in-frame clones only, not all of them. The sample carries more than 30,000 clones, roughly nine tenths recorded once. The chain carries TRBV15 and TRBJ2-4, with 8 bases lining up with TRBD2. The sequenced sample was CD4+ T cells from blood buffy coats. This sequence originates from a human donor in good health. This CDR3 reads CATSRGASGPENIQYF. CDR3 bases: TGTGCCACCAGCAGAGGCGCTAGCGGGCCCGAAAACATTCAGTACTTC.